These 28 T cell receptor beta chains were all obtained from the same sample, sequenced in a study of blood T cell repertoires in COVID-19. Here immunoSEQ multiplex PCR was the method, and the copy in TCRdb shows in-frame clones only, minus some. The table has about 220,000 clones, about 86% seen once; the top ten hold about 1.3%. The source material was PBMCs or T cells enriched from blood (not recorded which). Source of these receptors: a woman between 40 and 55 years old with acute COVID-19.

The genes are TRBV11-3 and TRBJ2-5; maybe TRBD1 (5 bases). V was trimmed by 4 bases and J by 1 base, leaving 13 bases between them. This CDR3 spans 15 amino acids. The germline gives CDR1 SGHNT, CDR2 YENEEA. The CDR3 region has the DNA TGTGCCAGCAGCTCCGCCGGACACAGCCAAGAGACCCAGTACTTC. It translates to CASSSAGHSQETQYF. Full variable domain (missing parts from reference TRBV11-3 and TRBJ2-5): EAGVVQSPRYKIIEKKQPVAFWCNPISGHNTLYWYLQNLGQGPELLIRYENEEAVDDSQLPKDRFSAERLKGVDSTLKIQPAELGDSAVYLCASSSAGHSQETQYFGPGTRLLVL.

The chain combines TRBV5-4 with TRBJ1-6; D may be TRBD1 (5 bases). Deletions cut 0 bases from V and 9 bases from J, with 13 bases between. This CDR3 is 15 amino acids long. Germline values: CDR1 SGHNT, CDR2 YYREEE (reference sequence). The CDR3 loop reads CASSLGQGYGSPLHF. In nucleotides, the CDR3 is TGTGCCAGCAGCTTGGGGCAGGGCTACGGTTCACCCCTCCACTTT.

The CDR3 reads CAWGDRGNQPQHF. In DNA form, the CDR3 reads TGTGCCTGGGGGGACAGGGGCAATCAGCCCCAGCATTTT. The chain carries TRBV30 and TRBJ1-5; 9 bases line up with TRBD1. The germline V gene encodes CDR1 GTSNPN and CDR2 SVGIG (reference sequence). J was trimmed by 2 bases and V by 5 bases; bases with no gene match: 1. CDR3 length equals 13 residues.

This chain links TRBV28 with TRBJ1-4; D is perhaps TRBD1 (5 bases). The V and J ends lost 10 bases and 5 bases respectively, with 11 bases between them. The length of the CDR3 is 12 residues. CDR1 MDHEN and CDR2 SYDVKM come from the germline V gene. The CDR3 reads CATRDLNEKLFF. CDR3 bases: TGTGCCACTAGGGACTTAAATGAAAAACTGTTTTTT.

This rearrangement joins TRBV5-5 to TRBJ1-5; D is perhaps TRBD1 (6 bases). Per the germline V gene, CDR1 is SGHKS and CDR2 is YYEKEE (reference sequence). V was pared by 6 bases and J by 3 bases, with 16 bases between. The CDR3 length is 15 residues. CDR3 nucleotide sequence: TGTGCCAGCACTCCCTGGTCAGGGGACAATCAGCCCCAGCATTTT. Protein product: CASTPWSGDNQPQHF.

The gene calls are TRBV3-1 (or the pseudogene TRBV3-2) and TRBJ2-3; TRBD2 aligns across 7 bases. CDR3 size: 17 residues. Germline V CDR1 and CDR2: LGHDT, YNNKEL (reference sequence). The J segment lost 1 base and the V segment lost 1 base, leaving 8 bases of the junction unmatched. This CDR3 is CASSQVIRGGGTDTQYF. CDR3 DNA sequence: TGTGCCAGCAGCCAAGTAATCCGGGGAGGGGGCACAGATACGCAGTATTTT.

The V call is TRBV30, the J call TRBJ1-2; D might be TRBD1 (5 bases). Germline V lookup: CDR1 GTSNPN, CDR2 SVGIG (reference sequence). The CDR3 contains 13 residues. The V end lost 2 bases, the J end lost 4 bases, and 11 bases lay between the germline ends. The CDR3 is CAWSPGQRYGYTF. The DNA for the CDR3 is TGTGCCTGGAGTCCCGGACAACGCTATGGCTACACCTTC.

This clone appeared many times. CDR3 nucleotides: TGTGCCAGCAGCTTGGGAGGACAGGGCTATTCACCCCTCCACTTT. The encoded protein is CASSLGGQGYSPLHF. The J gene is TRBJ1-6, the V gene TRBV5-6, with 8 bases that match TRBD1. CDR3 length: 15 residues. Trimming cost V 0 bases and J 8 bases; bases outside gene matches: 4. Germline V gene lookup returns CDR1 SGHDT and CDR2 YYEEEE.

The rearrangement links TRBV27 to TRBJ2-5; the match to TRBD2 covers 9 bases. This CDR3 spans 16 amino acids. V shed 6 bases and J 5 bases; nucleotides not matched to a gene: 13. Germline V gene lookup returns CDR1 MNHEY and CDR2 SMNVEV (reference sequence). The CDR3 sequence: CASSPRAGGILETQYF. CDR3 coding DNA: TGTGCCAGCAGCCCGCGGGCGGGGGGGATATTGGAGACCCAGTACTTC.

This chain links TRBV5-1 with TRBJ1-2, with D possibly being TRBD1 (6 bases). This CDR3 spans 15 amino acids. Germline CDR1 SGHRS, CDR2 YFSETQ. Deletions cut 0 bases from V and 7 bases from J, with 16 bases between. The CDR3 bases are TGCGCCAGCAGCTTGGATAATCCGGGACAACGTGGCTACACCTTC. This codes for CASSLDNPGQRGYTF.

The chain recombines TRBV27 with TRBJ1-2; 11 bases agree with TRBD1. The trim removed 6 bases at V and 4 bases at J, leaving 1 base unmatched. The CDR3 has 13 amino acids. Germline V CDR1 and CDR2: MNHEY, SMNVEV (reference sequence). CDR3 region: CASRGTGGYGYTF. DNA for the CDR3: TGTGCCAGCAGAGGGACAGGGGGCTATGGCTACACCTTC.

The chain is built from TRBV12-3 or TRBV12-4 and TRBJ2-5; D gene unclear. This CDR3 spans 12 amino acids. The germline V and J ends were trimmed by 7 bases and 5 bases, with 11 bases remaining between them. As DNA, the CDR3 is TGTGCCAGCAATCCCGACGGGGAGACCCAGTACTTC. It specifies CASNPDGETQYF.

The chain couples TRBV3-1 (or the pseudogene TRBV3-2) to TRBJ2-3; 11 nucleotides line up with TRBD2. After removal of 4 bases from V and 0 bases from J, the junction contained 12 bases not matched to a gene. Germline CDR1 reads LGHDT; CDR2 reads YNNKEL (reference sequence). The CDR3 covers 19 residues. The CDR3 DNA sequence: TGTGCCAGCAGCCGAGGGACTAGCGGACGCCGACCTAGCACAGATACGCAGTATTTT. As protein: CASSRGTSGRRPSTDTQYF.

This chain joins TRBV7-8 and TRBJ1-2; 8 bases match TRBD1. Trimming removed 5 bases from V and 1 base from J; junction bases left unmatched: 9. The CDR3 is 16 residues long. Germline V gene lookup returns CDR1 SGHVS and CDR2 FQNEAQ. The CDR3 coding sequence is TGTGCCAGCAGCCGGACAGGGATGGTGGATAACTATGGCTACACCTTC. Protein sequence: CASSRTGMVDNYGYTF. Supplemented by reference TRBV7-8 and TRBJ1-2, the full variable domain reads GAGVSQSPRYKVAKRGQDVALRCDPISGHVSLFWYQQALGQGPEFLTYFQNEAQLDKSGLPSDRFFAERPEGSVSTLKIQRTQQEDSAVYLCASSRTGMVDNYGYTFGSGTRLTVV.

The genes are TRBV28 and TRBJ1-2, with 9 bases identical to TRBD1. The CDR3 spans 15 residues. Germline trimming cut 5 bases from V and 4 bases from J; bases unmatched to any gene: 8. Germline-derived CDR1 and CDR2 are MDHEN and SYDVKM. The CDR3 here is CASSPPQGATYGYTF. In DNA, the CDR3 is TGTGCCAGCAGTCCGCCACAGGGGGCGACCTATGGCTACACCTTC.

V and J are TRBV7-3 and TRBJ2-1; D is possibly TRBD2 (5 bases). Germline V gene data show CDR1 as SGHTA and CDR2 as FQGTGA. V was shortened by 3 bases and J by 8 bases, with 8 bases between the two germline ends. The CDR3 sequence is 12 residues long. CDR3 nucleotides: TGTGCCAGCAGCTTTGGAGGTGATGAGCAGTTCTTC. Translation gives CASSFGGDEQFF.

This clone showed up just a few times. The CDR3 here is CASSQTGTGELFF. CDR3 in DNA: TGTGCCAGCTCACAGACAGGGACCGGGGAGCTGTTTTTT. This chain connects TRBV18 to TRBJ2-2, with 7 bases fitting TRBD1. V lost 4 bases to trimming and J lost 5 bases; unmatched junction nucleotides: 1. Germline CDR1 KGHSH, CDR2 LQKENI. There are 13 residues in the CDR3.

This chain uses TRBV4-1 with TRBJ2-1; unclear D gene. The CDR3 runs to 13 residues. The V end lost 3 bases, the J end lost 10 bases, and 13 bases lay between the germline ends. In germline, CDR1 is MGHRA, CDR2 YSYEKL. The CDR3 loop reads CASSQIQNPEQFF. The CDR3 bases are TGCGCCAGCAGCCAGATCCAGAATCCGGAGCAGTTCTTC.

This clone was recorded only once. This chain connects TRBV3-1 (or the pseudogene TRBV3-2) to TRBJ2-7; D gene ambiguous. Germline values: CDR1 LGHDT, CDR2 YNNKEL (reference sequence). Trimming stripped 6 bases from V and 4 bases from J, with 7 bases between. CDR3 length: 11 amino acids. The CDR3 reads CASRGPYEQYF. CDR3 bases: TGTGCCAGCAGGGGCCCTTACGAGCAGTACTTC.

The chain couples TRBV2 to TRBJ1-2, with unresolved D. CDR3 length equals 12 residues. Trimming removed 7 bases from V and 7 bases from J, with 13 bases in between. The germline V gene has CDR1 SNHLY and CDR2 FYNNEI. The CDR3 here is CASTERRPGYTF. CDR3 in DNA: TGTGCCAGCACTGAGCGCCGCCCTGGCTACACCTTC.

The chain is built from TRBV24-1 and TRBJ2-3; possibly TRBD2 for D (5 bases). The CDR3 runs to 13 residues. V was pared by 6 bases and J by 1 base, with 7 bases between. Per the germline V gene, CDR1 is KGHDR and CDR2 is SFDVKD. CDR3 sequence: CATSLAGTDTQYF. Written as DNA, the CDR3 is TGTGCCACCAGTCTAGCAGGCACAGATACGCAGTATTTT.

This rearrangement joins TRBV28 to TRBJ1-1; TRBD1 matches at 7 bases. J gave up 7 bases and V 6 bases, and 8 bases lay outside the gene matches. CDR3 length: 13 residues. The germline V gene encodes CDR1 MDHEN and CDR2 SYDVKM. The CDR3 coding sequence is TGTGCCAGCAGCCCCTTGGGACAGCTTGAAGCTTTCTTT. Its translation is CASSPLGQLEAFF.

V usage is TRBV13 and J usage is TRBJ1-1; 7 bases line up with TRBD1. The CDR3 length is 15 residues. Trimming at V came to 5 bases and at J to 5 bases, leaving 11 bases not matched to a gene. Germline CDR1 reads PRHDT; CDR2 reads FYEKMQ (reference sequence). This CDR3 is CASSLLKGARTEAFF. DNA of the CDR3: TGTGCCAGCAGCCTCCTAAAGGGGGCGAGGACTGAAGCTTTCTTT.

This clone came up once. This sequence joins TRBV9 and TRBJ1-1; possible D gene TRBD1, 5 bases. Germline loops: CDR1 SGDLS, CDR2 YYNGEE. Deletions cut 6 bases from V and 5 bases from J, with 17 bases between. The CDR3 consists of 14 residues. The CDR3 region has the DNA TGTGCCAGCACCCCGGGGGTTGGTGGAACTGAAGCTTTCTTT. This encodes CASTPGVGGTEAFF.

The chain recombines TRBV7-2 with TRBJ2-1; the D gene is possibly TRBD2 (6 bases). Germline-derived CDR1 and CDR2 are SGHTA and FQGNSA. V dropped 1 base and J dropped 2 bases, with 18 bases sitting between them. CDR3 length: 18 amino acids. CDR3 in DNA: TGTGCCAGCAGCTTAGTCCTCCTAGCGACGAAGCCCTACAATGAGCAGTTCTTC. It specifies CASSLVLLATKPYNEQFF.

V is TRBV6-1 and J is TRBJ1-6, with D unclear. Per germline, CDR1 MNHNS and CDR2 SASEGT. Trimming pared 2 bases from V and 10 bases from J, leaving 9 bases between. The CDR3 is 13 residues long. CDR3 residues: CASSEQVNSPLHF. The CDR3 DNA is TGTGCCAGCAGTGAACAGGTGAACTCACCCCTCCACTTT.

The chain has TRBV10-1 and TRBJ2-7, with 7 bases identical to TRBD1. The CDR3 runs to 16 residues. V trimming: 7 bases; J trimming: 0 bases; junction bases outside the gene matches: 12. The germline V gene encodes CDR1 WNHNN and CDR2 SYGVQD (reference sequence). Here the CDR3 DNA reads TGCGCCAGCATACGAAGGACAGGCCCGAGCTCCTACGAGCAGTACTTC. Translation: CASIRRTGPSSYEQYF.

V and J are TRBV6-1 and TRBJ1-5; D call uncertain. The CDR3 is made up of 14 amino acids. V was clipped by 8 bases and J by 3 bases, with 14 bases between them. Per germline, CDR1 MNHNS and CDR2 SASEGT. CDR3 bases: TGTGCCAGCCGATTAGGGAGTAACAATCAGCCCCAGCATTTT. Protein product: CASRLGSNNQPQHF.